The 26 T cell receptor beta chains below were found in one sample sequenced in a study of T cell clonality in common variable immunodeficiency. Study observations and caveats: In common variable immunodeficiency, TCR beta chains reportedly carried fewer deletions and N-nucleotide insertions.

For these receptors, no antigen is known. TCRdb keeps only in-frame clones here, not all; method: immunoSEQ multiplex PCR. The sample was found to contain around 13,000 clones, and every one recurs. Specimen: peripheral blood mononuclear cells. Source of these receptors: a human donor with common variable immunodeficiency.

Concerning this clone itself: Coverage ceases 3 residues before the CDR3 finishes, and the germline J gene fills in the end. The genes are TRBV2 and TRBJ1-2; D may be TRBD1 (6 bases). The CDR3 has 14 residues. V lost 6 bases and J 4 bases, leaving 15 bases between the germline ends. Germline assignment: CDR1 SNHLY and CDR2 FYNNEI. CDR3: CASRIGTNSYGYTF. The CDR3 bases that were read are TGTGCCAGCAGAATTGGGACAAACAGCTATGGC.

This clone was found a few times. The CDR3 extends 3 residues past the end of the read, so its final part is completed from the germline J gene. The gene calls are TRBV19 and TRBJ2-1; 7 nucleotides line up with TRBD1. J lost 4 bases, V lost 3 bases, and 6 bases had no gene match. Germline loops: CDR1 LNHDA, CDR2 SQIVND (reference sequence). The CDR3 covers 15 residues. The CDR3 loop is CASSMVTGKYNEQFF. The DNA read from the CDR3 is TGTGCCAGTAGTATGGTGACAGGGAAATACAATGAG.

This clone was counted between two and nine times. The read ends 3 residues early relative to the CDR3; the germline J gene fills the gap. V is TRBV11-2 and J is TRBJ2-2; D is possibly TRBD1 (5 bases). The germline V and J ends were trimmed by 7 bases and 2 bases, with 11 bases remaining between them. The CDR3 totals 14 residues. Per germline, CDR1 SGHAT and CDR2 FQNNGV. The CDR3 loop reads CASNPDSNTGELFF. CDR3 DNA, as far as it was read: TGTGCCAGCAACCCAGACAGTAACACCGGGGAG.

This clone was recorded a few times. The read ends 3 residues before the CDR3 terminus; that terminus is restored from the germline J gene. This chain joins TRBV18 and TRBJ1-5; 7 bases are a match to TRBD1. V shed 8 bases, J shed 0 bases, and the junction held 13 bases outside the gene matches. Germline V gene sequence: CDR1 KGHSH, CDR2 LQKENI. The CDR3 is 17 residues long. The CDR3 reads CASPRNPGTDSNQPQHF. CDR3 bases read: TGTGCCAGCCCACGAAACCCCGGGACAGATAGCAATCAGCCC.

A few counts support this clone. The read terminates 3 residues before the CDR3 end, so the remaining end is supplied by the germline J gene. The rearrangement uses TRBV18 and TRBJ1-3; 7 bases match TRBD1. The CDR3 contains 14 residues. Germline lookup yields CDR1 KGHSH and CDR2 LQKENI. Losses at the gene ends were 3 bases for V and 4 bases for J; bases not matched to a gene: 3. The part of the CDR3 DNA that was read is TGTGCCAGCTCACCGGAGGGGGCCGGAAACACC. This translates into CASSPEGAGNT. The whole CDR3 sequence is CASSPEGAGNTIYF.

A word on this clone: The read ends 3 residues shy of where the CDR3 ends; the end is completed using the germline J gene. The genes are TRBV19 and TRBJ2-1; D may be TRBD1 (5 bases). CDR1 is LNHDA, CDR2 SQIVND, per germline (reference sequence). Trimming took off 4 bases at V and 3 bases at J, with 13 bases between the two ends. The CDR3 has 15 amino acids. The DNA read from the CDR3 is TGTGCCAGTAGTACGTCATTACAGGTCTACAATGAG. Its protein product is CASSTSLQVYNE. From start to end, the CDR3 is CASSTSLQVYNEQFF.

This clone was seen a few times. The observed sequence ends 3 residues before the CDR3 terminus, with the missing tail filled in from the germline J gene. Other DNA sequences in this sample translate to the same CDR3. V usage is TRBV18 and J usage is TRBJ2-1; either TRBD1 or TRBD2 may fit D (6 bases each). Per germline, CDR1 KGHSH and CDR2 LQKENI. Trimming removed 2 bases at V and 6 bases at J, with 17 bases between. The CDR3 length is 16 residues. Partial CDR3 DNA: TGTGCCAGCTCACCAATACAGGGAGGCGGTCTCAATGAG. Translating gives CASSPIQGGGLNE. The CDR3 in its entirety is CASSPIQGGGLNEQFF.

Note on this clone: The read falls 3 residues short of the CDR3 end, and the missing part is taken from the germline J gene. The V call is TRBV7-9, the J call TRBJ1-5; no clear D. The V end was cut by 5 bases, the J end by 9 bases, with 8 bases between. The CDR3 contains 11 residues. The germline gives CDR1 SEHNR, CDR2 FQNEAQ (reference sequence). The CDR3 sequence is CASSTNGPQHF. The covered CDR3 bases are TGTGCCAGCAGCACGAACGGGCCC.

This clone was observed a handful of times. Germline and junction disagree at one end, which may indicate a read error. Sequencing ends 3 residues short of the CDR3 end; the germline J gene provides the rest. The chain joins TRBV7-7 to TRBJ2-3; D is perhaps TRBD1 (6 bases). Germline CDR1 SSHAT, CDR2 FNYEAQ (reference sequence). This CDR3 spans 13 amino acids. This CDR3 is CASSLQGTDTQYF. The sequenced part of the CDR3 DNA is TGTGCTAGCAGCTTACAGGGTACAGATACG.

This clone appeared a few times. The junction and the germline gene differ at one end; a read error may be behind it. Read sequence stops 3 residues before the CDR3 end, and the germline J gene provides the missing end. This rearrangement joins TRBV7-9 to TRBJ1-2; 9 nucleotides align to TRBD1. The CDR3 consists of 13 residues. Germline assignment: CDR1 SEHNR and CDR2 FQNEAQ (reference sequence). CDR3 region: CSSSLRTGDGYTF. The CDR3 DNA, read in part, is TGTTCCAGCAGCTTACGGACAGGGGATGGC.

This clone turned up a few times. With the read ending 3 residues before the CDR3 end, the germline J gene is used to fill in that end. The chain links TRBV18 to TRBJ1-3; 12 bases are shared with TRBD1. This CDR3 is built from 21 residues. The ends lost 5 bases at V and 0 bases at J; junction bases unmatched: 17. Germline V CDR1 and CDR2: KGHSH, LQKENI. Here the CDR3 reads CASSLKKRPGQGARSGNTIYF. CDR3 DNA, as far as it was read: TGTGCCAGCTCATTAAAAAAACGTCCGGGACAGGGGGCCCGCTCTGGAAACACC.

This clone was recorded at least ten times. The sequenced fragment ends 3 residues before the CDR3 boundary, so the rest is inferred from the germline J gene. The chain carries TRBV7-9 and TRBJ1-1, with unresolved D. The CDR3 has 12 amino acids. Germline lookup yields CDR1 SEHNR and CDR2 FQNEAQ (reference sequence). V lost 3 bases to trimming and J lost 6 bases, with 8 bases between them. The CDR3 sequence: CASSLSSAEAFF. The CDR3 bases that were read are TGTGCCAGCAGCTTGTCGTCGGCTGAA.

This clone appeared a few times. The CDR3 is cut off 3 residues early in the read; its end comes from the germline J gene. The chain has TRBV6-2 or TRBV6-3 and TRBJ2-7; no definite D call. The CDR3 extends over 11 amino acids. Germline assignment: CDR1 MNHEY and CDR2 SVGEGT. With 5 bases removed from V and 6 bases from J, the gap between germline ends came to 8 bases. This CDR3 reads CASSGTLEQYF. The CDR3 DNA, read in part, is TGTGCCAGCAGTGGCACGCTCGAG.

A few counts support this clone. The CDR3 protein is CASRSGTASGYTF. The sequenced part of the CDR3 DNA is TGTGCCAGCAGGTCTGGGACAGCATCTGGC. This chain joins TRBV19 and TRBJ1-2; 7 bases agree with TRBD1. The CDR3 is cut off 3 residues early in the read; its end comes from the germline J gene. The CDR3 contains 13 residues. V trimming: 9 bases; J trimming: 7 bases; junction bases outside the gene matches: 11. The V gene's germline CDR1 is LNHDA and CDR2 SQIVND (reference sequence).

This clone was detected only a few times. The DNA ends 3 residues before the CDR3 does, and the rest of the CDR3 is filled in from the germline J gene. This chain joins TRBV19 and TRBJ2-2; 7 bases match TRBD2. Germline loops: CDR1 LNHDA, CDR2 SQIVND (reference sequence). CDR3 size: 16 residues. V lost 3 bases and J lost 4; bases outside the gene matches: 8. CDR3 bases read: TGTGCCAGTAGTATTGCAGGGAGGGGCGTCACCGGGGAG. Translation gives CASSIAGRGVTGE. From start to end, the CDR3 is CASSIAGRGVTGELFF.

This clone has just a few counts. The read comes to an end 3 residues before the CDR3 does, leaving the germline J gene to fill in the end. The chain links TRBV7-6 to TRBJ2-7; the match to TRBD1 covers 7 bases. Trimming at V came to 0 bases and at J to 3 bases, leaving 5 bases not matched to a gene. Germline V gene sequence: CDR1 SGHVS, CDR2 FNYEAQ. CDR3 size: 15 residues. The CDR3 DNA, read in part, is TGTGCCAGCAGCTTAGCGCCGGGACAGAGCTACGAG. Translating gives CASSLAPGQSYE. The entire CDR3 sequence reads CASSLAPGQSYEQYF.

Turning to this clone: Read data end 3 residues before the CDR3 end; the end is taken from the germline J gene. The V gene is TRBV7-9, the J gene TRBJ1-4; 7 nucleotides agree with TRBD1. Trimming took 4 bases from V and 7 from J; bases not matched to a gene: 9. There are 15 residues in the CDR3. Germline values: CDR1 SEHNR, CDR2 FQNEAQ (reference sequence). CDR3 in amino acids: CASSSTTGSGEKLFF. The sequenced part of the CDR3 DNA is TGTGCCAGCAGCTCGACGACAGGGTCGGGTGAAAAA.

This clone was detected a few times. Sequencing ends 3 residues short of the CDR3 end; the germline J gene provides the rest. This chain uses TRBV30 with TRBJ2-7; no definite D call. The CDR3 has 12 residues. Germline-derived CDR1 and CDR2 are GTSNPN and SVGIG (reference sequence). The V end was cut by 3 bases, the J end by 4 bases, with 10 bases between. The CDR3 spells CAWRGAGYEQYF. The CDR3 bases that were read are TGTGCCTGGAGGGGCGCCGGATACGAG.

Comments on this clone: The read is 3 residues too short to cover the CDR3 end, so that end is filled in from the germline J gene. The chain couples TRBV2 to TRBJ1-6, with D perhaps matching TRBD1 (5 bases). There are 16 residues in the CDR3. Germline CDR1 is SNHLY and CDR2 is FYNNEI. V lost 6 bases and J lost 0, with 12 bases in between. CDR3 bases read: TGTGCCAGCAGGCGGGACTTTCGCTCCTATAATTCACCC. It is translated as CASRRDFRSYNSP. The entire CDR3 sequence reads CASRRDFRSYNSPLHF.

Comments on this clone: The read gets to within 3 residues of the CDR3 end, and the germline J gene fills in the rest. The rearrangement links TRBV7-9 to TRBJ1-5, with D hard to call. Looked up from germline, CDR1 is SEHNR and CDR2 is FQNEAQ (reference sequence). Trimming stripped 3 bases from V and 6 bases from J, with 6 bases between. The CDR3 spans 12 residues. The CDR3 bases that were read are TGTGCCAGCAGCTTTGACACTCAGCCC. It encodes CASSFDTQP. The full CDR3 reads CASSFDTQPQHF.

As regards this clone: The CDR3 end falls 3 residues outside the read, so it is completed with the germline J gene. V and J are TRBV2 and TRBJ2-5; TRBD2 agrees at 8 bases. J was trimmed by 0 bases and V by 3 bases; bases with no gene match: 6. The germline V gene encodes CDR1 SNHLY and CDR2 FYNNEI. The CDR3 is 16 amino acids. The CDR3 sequence: CASSEGVAGYQETQYF. Partial CDR3 DNA: TGTGCCAGCAGTGAGGGGGTAGCGGGGTACCAAGAGACC.

The CDR3 reads CASSQTGVNPYEQYF. CDR3 DNA (partial): TGTGCCAGCTCACAGACAGGGGTAAACCCCTACGAG. The chain employs TRBV18 and TRBJ2-7, with TRBD1 matching over 8 bases. The read ends 3 residues early relative to the CDR3; the germline J gene fills the gap. This CDR3 region has 15 residues. Germline CDR1 reads KGHSH; CDR2 reads LQKENI. Trimming took 4 bases from V and 2 from J; bases not matched to a gene: 7.

Regarding this clone: Read sequence stops 3 residues before the CDR3 end, and the germline J gene provides the missing end. This chain uses TRBV18 with TRBJ1-2; no firm D call. Germline CDR1 KGHSH, CDR2 LQKENI. V was cut by 3 bases and J by 7 bases, with 15 bases left in between. CDR3 length equals 14 residues. The chain's CDR3 is CASSPESALGGYTF. CDR3 DNA, as far as it was read: TGTGCCAGCTCACCGGAGTCAGCTCTAGGTGGC. Looking up the rest from reference TRBV18 and TRBJ1-2 gives the full variable domain: NAGVMQNPRHLVRRRGQEARLRCSPMKGHSHVYWYRQLPEEGLKFMVYLQKENIIDESGMPKERFSAEFPKEGPSILRIQQVVRGDSAAYFCASSPESALGGYTFGSGTRLTVV.

With respect to this clone: The read stops 3 residues short of the end of the CDR3; the missing end is completed from the germline J gene. V gene TRBV7-2 combines with J gene TRBJ2-7, with D possibly TRBD1 on 6 matching bases. The CDR3 has 15 residues. Trimming stripped 4 bases from V and 3 bases from J, with 16 bases between. Germline V gene lookup returns CDR1 SGHTA and CDR2 FQGNSA. The sequenced CDR3 bases are TGTGCCAGCAGCTCAAGTGCCGGGACACTCTACGAG. Translating gives CASSSSAGTLYE. The full CDR3 protein is CASSSSAGTLYEQYF.

This clone was picked up a small number of times. The CDR3 protein is CASSLAVAGSTDTQYF. Incomplete CDR3 DNA: TGTGCCAGCAGCTTAGCAGTAGCGGGTTCTACAGATACG. This chain links TRBV7-6 with TRBJ2-3; TRBD2 aligns across 7 bases. The read halts 3 residues ahead of the CDR3 end, with the missing end drawn from the germline J gene. The CDR3 has 16 residues. From germline, CDR1 is SGHVS and CDR2 FNYEAQ. The junction had 6 bases not matched to a gene; V was cut back by 0 bases and J by 3 bases.

Worth noting for this clone: The observed sequence ends 3 residues before the CDR3 terminus, with the missing tail filled in from the germline J gene. V gene TRBV7-9 combines with J gene TRBJ2-2, with 7 bases aligning to TRBD1. V lost 5 bases, J lost 4 bases, and 7 bases stayed unmatched. Germline V gene lookup returns CDR1 SEHNR and CDR2 FQNEAQ (reference sequence). The CDR3 length is 15 residues. CDR3 region: CASSTLTGVTGELFF. The CDR3 DNA, read in part, is TGTGCCAGCAGCACACTCACAGGGGTCACCGGGGAG.